This record looks at one T cell receptor (beta chain) sequence and its context. Its antigen is as yet unknown. A junction boundary mismatches the germline segment, possibly from a read error. This entry comes from a study of metastatic and nonmetastatic thyroid tumors. Study-level information: Thyroid patients, malignant and benign, had repertoires compared across blood and tumor or nodule tissue.

This CDR3 has 19 amino acids. Germline V lookup: CDR1 MNHEY, CDR2 SVGEGT. Study processing details: The distant-metastasis classifier for papillary thyroid cancer was built from CDR3 differences across clinicopathological groups. TCRdb re-called the PCR reads via MiXCR. TCRdb's processing, not the authors', yielded these V and J calls. This sample has about 40,000 clones; about 16% occur once, and the top ten carry about 3.8%. All patients were untreated before thyroid surgery. Broader study findings: Malignant tumors reportedly showed significantly higher TCR beta diversity than benign nodules in both blood and tumor.

This sequence joins TRBV6-2 or TRBV6-3 and TRBJ1-6; 12 nucleotides line up with TRBD1. The source is a female donor with papillary thyroid cancer or a benign thyroid nodule (not recorded which). Some clones in this sample may be carry-over from other donors' samples. The sample consisted of blood. In DNA, the CDR3 is TGTGCCAGCTCCTTTGAGGGACAGGGGGCGAGGGGCGATAATTCACCACTCCACTTT. Its translation: CASSFEGQGARGDNSPLHF.